The 15 T cell receptor beta chains given below trace back to one sample, sequenced in a study of tumor-infiltrating lymphocytes in primary liver carcinoma. The researchers produced TCR beta cDNA from approximately 460 ng total RNA with a constant-region primer. Employing slightly modified ARM-PCR, three nested multiplex PCR rounds were run, and these gave rise to the TCR beta libraries. TRBV1-TRBV30 forward primers paired with a C-beta reverse primer were used in the first two PCR rounds, which ran approximately 10 cycles each. TCRdb called the multiplex PCR reads again in MiXCR, with one record for every CDR3 protein. The sample shows approximately 120,000 distinct CDR3 sequences, 50% to 80% of them seen only once. Starting material for RNA and DNA co-extraction consisted of roughly 19-34 mg of unsorted bulk tissue. The sample consisted of liver tumor tissue from sampling region 3. The subset denotes: tumor region T3, left-lateral pole. These receptors came from a woman aged 55-69 years with primary liver carcinoma and hepatitis B virus infection.

As concerns this clonotype: In this CDR3 the conserved last residue, phenylalanine or tryptophan, is missing, so a read error is likely. The CDR3 DNA sequence: TGCAGCGTCGGAGGGCGATCGGATCTAGCTTTCTTG. Translating it yields CSVGGRSDLAFL. The V gene is TRBV29-1, the J gene TRBJ1-1; the D is unclear. Germline lookup yields CDR1 SQVTM and CDR2 ANQGSEA. V shed 6 bases and J shed 10 bases, with 18 bases lying between them. The CDR3 has 12 residues.

On this clonotype: A much larger clone differs by one base, so this may be a read error. V is TRBV28 and J is TRBJ2-7; D remains ambiguous. The CDR3 consists of 15 residues. Between the trimmed V and J ends, which lost 2 bases and 6 bases, there was a span of 17 bases. Germline V lookup: CDR1 MDHEN, CDR2 SYDVKM. The CDR3 loop is CASSLVASDVGEQYF. CDR3 coding DNA: TGTGCCAGCAGTTTAGTGGCGAGTGATGTGGGCGAGCAGTACTTC.

A remark on this clonotype: Its ends do not fully match the called genes, so a read error is possible. V is TRBV5-6 and J is TRBJ1-4; D gene unclear. The CDR3 length is 13 residues. CDR1 SGHDT and CDR2 YYEEEE come from the germline V gene. Here the CDR3 reads CASSLRVSEKLFF. In DNA, the CDR3 is TGTGCCAGCAGCTTAAGGGTTAGTGAAAAGCTGTTTTTT. The full variable domain, in which reference TRBV5-6 and TRBJ1-4 provide the parts outside the CDR3, is DAGVTQSPTHLIKTRGQQVTLRCSPKSGHDTVSWYQQALGQGPQFIFQYYEEEERQRGNFPDRFSGHQFPNYSSELNVNALLLGDSALYLCASSLRVSEKLFFGSGTQLSVL.

As to this clonotype: The junction departs from the called germline gene at one end, perhaps through a read error. The J gene is TRBJ1-1, the V gene TRBV11-2; TRBD1 matches 7 bases. The CDR3 has 13 amino acids. Per the germline V gene, CDR1 is SGHAT and CDR2 is FQNNGV. CDR3 region: CASRTLGDSEAFF. In DNA form, the CDR3 reads TGTGCGAGCAGAACCCTAGGGGACAGTGAAGCTTTCTTT.

Ten or more counts support this clonotype. This sequence joins TRBV12-3 or TRBV12-4 and TRBJ1-5; the match to TRBD1 covers 9 bases. This CDR3 has 15 residues. Losses at the gene ends were 1 base for V and 6 bases for J; bases not matched to a gene: 4. The CDR3 here is CASSLVGQGGQPQHF. The DNA of the CDR3 is TGTGCCAGCAGTTTAGTGGGACAGGGCGGTCAGCCCCAGCATTTT.

The V and J genes are TRBV29-1 and TRBJ2-5, with TRBD2 matching over 10 bases. There are 16 residues in the CDR3. Per germline, CDR1 SQVTM and CDR2 ANQGSEA. V lost 7 bases and J lost 9; bases outside the gene matches: 20. The CDR3 bases are TGCAGCGGGATTTCCGGGACTAGCGTTTTTTTGGAGGCCCAGTACTTC. Translating gives CSGISGTSVFLEAQYF.

As regards this clonotype: This may be a read error, as it is one base from a much larger clone. The V call is TRBV5-6, the J call TRBJ1-2; D not certain. CDR1 is SGHDT and CDR2 is YYEEEE in the germline V gene. The CDR3 spans 12 residues. The CDR3 loop is CSSSLVSRGYTF. CDR3 DNA: TGTTCCAGCAGCTTGGTGTCTCGGGGCTACACCTTC. Filled out from reference TRBV5-6 and TRBJ1-2, the complete variable domain reads DAGVTQSPTHLIKTRGQQVTLRCSPKSGHDTVSWYQQALGQGPQFIFQYYEEEERQRGNFPDRFSGHQFPNYSSELNVNALLLGDSALYLCSSSLVSRGYTFGSGTRLTVV.

This chain joins TRBV28 and TRBJ2-6; D uncertain. V was shortened by 3 bases and J by 2 bases, with 5 bases between the two germline ends. This CDR3 is 14 amino acids long. Germline loops: CDR1 MDHEN, CDR2 SYDVKM. The CDR3 here is CASSFHTGANVLTF. The CDR3, as DNA: TGTGCCAGCAGTTTTCACACTGGGGCCAACGTCCTGACTTTC.

This clonotype was detected ten times or more. This chain connects TRBV6-6 to TRBJ1-1; tentatively, D is TRBD1 (6 bases). Germline V gene data show CDR1 as MNHNY and CDR2 as SVGAGI (reference sequence). CDR3 length equals 13 residues. Trimming stripped 6 bases from V and 7 bases from J, with 15 bases between. The CDR3 spells CASSPPGGYEAFF. As DNA, the CDR3 is TGTGCCAGCAGCCCCCCGGGGGGCTATGAAGCTTTCTTT.

This clonotype was counted once. One end of the junction is discordant with germline, which a read error may explain. This rearrangement joins TRBV2 to TRBJ2-7; 11 bases agree with TRBD2. Germline lookup yields CDR1 SNHLY and CDR2 FYNNEI. The CDR3 is 15 amino acids. The CDR3, as DNA: TGTGCCAGCAATGTGGATAGCGGGAGGGCCCACGAGCACTACTTC. Translating it yields CASNVDSGRAHEHYF.

To note about this clonotype: A much larger clone is a single base away; this may be a read error. The chain uses TRBV6-6 and TRBJ2-7; D is ambiguous. This CDR3 contains 15 residues. Germline V gene sequence: CDR1 MNHNY, CDR2 SVGAGI (reference sequence). CDR3 loop: CASMPEGSTPYEHYF. Here the CDR3 DNA reads TGTGCCAGCATGCCCGAAGGTTCAACCCCCTACGAGCACTACTTC.

With regard to this clonotype: At one end the junction does not follow the germline gene, possibly because of a read error. The chain couples TRBV11-3 to TRBJ2-3; D may be TRBD2 (6 bases). CDR1 and CDR2 (germline): SGHNT, YENEEA. The length of the CDR3 is 14 residues. The CDR3 here is CTRSLRGSTDTQYF. The CDR3 region has the DNA TGTACCAGAAGCCTGCGGGGAAGCACAGATACGCAGTATTTT.

In DNA form, the CDR3 reads TGTGCCAGGAGCTCTCTGGGCGGTCTAGGAGGTGAGCAGTTCTTC. Translation: CARSSLGGLGGEQFF. The chain carries TRBV28 and TRBJ2-1; possibly TRBD2 for D (5 bases). Trimming took 9 bases from V and 9 from J, leaving 24 bases between them. Germline V gene lookup returns CDR1 MDHEN and CDR2 SYDVKM. The CDR3 is 15 residues long.

Concerning this clonotype itself: The junction departs from germline at one end; a sequencing error may be responsible. This sequence joins TRBV11-3 and TRBJ2-3; 7 bases match TRBD1. The CDR3 has 14 residues. Germline V gives CDR1 SGHNT, CDR2 YENEEA. The CDR3: CTTSHRTGTDTQYF. DNA of the CDR3: TGTACCACCAGCCATCGGACAGGCACAGATACGCAGTATTTC.

Turning to this clonotype: No conserved phenylalanine or tryptophan is present at the end of the CDR3, so a read error is the likely explanation. This chain uses TRBV28 with TRBJ2-5, with D unresolved. Germline-derived CDR1 and CDR2 are MDHEN and SYDVKM. The ends were cut back, 1 base at V and 10 bases at J, with 13 bases in the middle. This CDR3 has 13 residues. CDR3 sequence: CASSLFPKTGQYS. For the CDR3, the DNA is TGTGCCAGCAGTTTATTTCCGAAAACGGGCCAGTACTCC.